These 7 T cell receptor beta chains share one sample of origin, sequenced in a study of T cell clonality in common variable immunodeficiency. Libraries were prepared by immunoSEQ multiplex PCR; TCRdb keeps only in-frame clonotypes and omits some of them. The sample includes fewer than 50,000 clones, none of them occurring once. Input material: peripheral blood mononuclear cells. All receptors come from a person between 18 and 75 years old in good health.

In this sample, this clone turned up many times. The read comes to an end 3 residues before the CDR3 does, leaving the germline J gene to fill in the end. The chain employs TRBV6-1 and TRBJ2-3; no clear D gene. Trimming took 2 bases from V and 0 from J, leaving 6 bases between them. CDR3 size: 14 residues. Germline V gives CDR1 MNHNS, CDR2 SASEGT. The sequenced part of the CDR3 DNA is TGTGCCAGCAGTGAATTCGGTAGCACAGATACG. Its protein product is CASSEFGSTDT. The whole CDR3 reads CASSEFGSTDTQYF.

At least ten counts were recorded for this clone. The read stops 3 residues short of the end of the CDR3; the missing end is completed from the germline J gene. The chain couples TRBV7-3 to TRBJ2-7; a weak D match, TRBD2 (6 bases). Germline V gene lookup returns CDR1 SGHTA and CDR2 FQGTGA. This CDR3 has 15 residues. With 2 bases removed from V and 5 bases from J, the gap between germline ends came to 16 bases. Incomplete CDR3 DNA: TGTGCCAGCAGCTTACTGGGGGGAGTGGGCAACGAG. Encoded protein: CASSLLGGVGNE. The complete CDR3 protein is CASSLLGGVGNEQYF.

This clone was picked up many times. Coverage ceases 3 residues before the CDR3 finishes, and the germline J gene fills in the end. The chain carries TRBV9 and TRBJ2-3; TRBD1 might be the D (5 bases). The CDR3 extends over 14 amino acids. Per the germline V gene, CDR1 is SGDLS and CDR2 is YYNGEE. The V end was cut by 3 bases, the J end by 2 bases, with 10 bases between. The CDR3 loop is CASSERQNTDTQYF. The DNA read from the CDR3 is TGTGCCAGCAGCGAACGACAGAACACAGATACG. The full variable domain, with the rest looked up from reference TRBV9 and TRBJ2-3, is DSGVTQTPKHLITATGQRVTLRCSPRSGDLSVYWYQQSLDQGLQFLIQYYNGEERAKGNILERFSAQQFPDLHSELNLSSLELGDSALYFCASSERQNTDTQYFGPGTRLTVL.

There are many counts of this clone. The read comes to an end 3 residues before the CDR3 does, leaving the germline J gene to fill in the end. This chain connects TRBV5-1 to TRBJ2-5; TRBD2 aligns across 7 bases. The length of the CDR3 is 14 residues. CDR1 is SGHRS and CDR2 is YFSETQ in the germline V gene. V lost 4 bases, J lost 5 bases, and 8 bases stayed unmatched. The CDR3 bases that were read are TGCGCCAGCAGCAGAAGCGGGAAGGGGGAGACC. This encodes CASSRSGKGET. The whole CDR3 sequence is CASSRSGKGETQYF.

This clone was recorded many times. The read is 3 residues too short to cover the CDR3 end, so that end is filled in from the germline J gene. The gene calls are TRBV29-1 and TRBJ2-1; a possible D gene is TRBD1 (5 bases). The CDR3 consists of 10 residues. CDR1 SQVTM and CDR2 ANQGSEA come from the germline V gene. Trimming shortened V by 6 bases and J by 5 bases, and 5 bases separated the two germline ends. The CDR3 bases that were read are TGCAGCGTGGACAACAATGAG. It codes for CSVDNNE. The CDR3 as a whole reads CSVDNNEQFF.

This clone was seen at least ten times. The sequence runs out 3 residues before the end of the CDR3; the remainder is reconstructed from the germline J gene. The rearrangement uses TRBV5-1 and TRBJ2-1; TRBD2 agrees at 7 bases. This CDR3 spans 14 amino acids. The germline V gene encodes CDR1 SGHRS and CDR2 YFSETQ. V shed 6 bases, J shed 0 bases, and the junction held 3 bases outside the gene matches. The CDR3 loop reads CASKSGGSYNEQFF. Incomplete CDR3 DNA: TGCGCCAGCAAATCGGGGGGCTCCTACAATGAG.

At least ten counts were recorded for this clone. The missing CDR3 end, 3 residues past where the read stops, is filled in from the germline J gene. The J gene is TRBJ2-1, the V gene TRBV27, with D hard to call. Germline CDR1 MNHEY, CDR2 SMNVEV (reference sequence). There are 14 residues in the CDR3. Deletions cut 4 bases from V and 0 bases from J, with 7 bases between. The CDR3 protein is CASSSRYSYNEQFF. The DNA read from the CDR3 is TGTGCCAGCAGTTCCAGGTACTCCTACAATGAG.